The 20 T cell receptor beta chains reported below all come from one sample, sequenced in a study of T cells of healthy individuals. One entry per CDR3 protein, called by TCRdb with MiXCR from the 5' RACE reads. In the table there are around 40,000 distinct CDR3 sequences, approximately 4.9% of which are singletons. Source of these receptors: a human donor in good health.

The V and J genes are TRBV7-3 and TRBJ2-2, with no clear D. The ends were cut back, 6 bases at V and 3 bases at J, with 8 bases in the middle. Per the germline V gene, CDR1 is SGHTA and CDR2 is FQGTGA. The CDR3 is 13 amino acids. This CDR3 reads CASRSQHTGELFF. For the CDR3, the DNA is TGTGCCAGCAGGTCCCAGCACACCGGGGAGCTGTTTTTT.

In its sample, this clonotype was seen many times. V is TRBV7-9 and J is TRBJ2-2; D possibly corresponds to TRBD1 (5 bases). V was shortened by 8 bases and J by 7 bases, with 14 bases between the two germline ends. The CDR3 sequence is 13 residues long. Germline assignment: CDR1 SEHNR and CDR2 FQNEAQ (reference sequence). The CDR3 nucleotides read TGTGCCAGCGGCGATTTTCAGGGCGGGGAGCTGTTTTTT. Its translation is CASGDFQGGELFF.

As to this clonotype: A much more abundant neighbour one base away suggests this may be a read error. This chain joins TRBV20-1 and TRBJ2-1, with D perhaps TRBD2 (6 bases). The CDR3 totals 15 residues. CDR1 and CDR2 (germline): DFQATT, SNEGSKA (reference sequence). Trimming stripped 6 bases from V and 0 bases from J, with 15 bases between. CDR3 DNA: TGCAGTGCGGGCCCTAGCGTGACCTCCTACAATGAGCAGTTCTTC. It specifies CSAGPSVTSYNEQFF.

This clonotype was detected many times. V is TRBV6-2 or TRBV6-3 and J is TRBJ1-1; no clear D gene. V lost 6 bases, J lost 6 bases, and 14 bases lay in between. Germline V gene lookup returns CDR1 MNHEY and CDR2 SVGEGT. CDR3 length: 13 amino acids. For the CDR3, the DNA is TGTGCCAGCAGGGCGGGGTATACCGCTGAAGCTTTCTTT. Protein: CASRAGYTAEAFF.

Many counts were recorded for this clonotype. This chain uses TRBV20-1 with TRBJ2-5; D possibly matches TRBD1 or TRBD2 (5 bases each). Germline V gene sequence: CDR1 DFQATT, CDR2 SNEGSKA (reference sequence). Trimming took off 0 bases at V and 7 bases at J, with 6 bases between the two ends. This CDR3 has 11 residues. DNA for the CDR3: TGCAGTGCTAGAGATGGGGGGACCCAGTACTTC. Its translation: CSARDGGTQYF.

This clonotype has only a few counts. This chain joins TRBV3-1 and TRBJ1-6; 8 positions agree with TRBD1. The trim removed 0 bases at V and 10 bases at J, leaving 2 bases unmatched. The germline CDR1 and CDR2 sequences are LGHDT and YNNKEL (reference sequence). This CDR3 is built from 14 residues. CDR3 bases: TGTGCCAGCAGCCAAGAGGACAGGGAATCACCCCTCCACTTT. Protein sequence: CASSQEDRESPLHF.

This clonotype was counted many times. This chain uses TRBV7-2 with TRBJ2-6, with 7 nucleotides matching TRBD1. Trimming took 5 bases from V and 4 from J; bases not matched to a gene: 5. The CDR3 is made up of 15 amino acids. Germline CDR1 reads SGHTA; CDR2 reads FQGNSA. Here the CDR3 DNA reads TGTGCCAGCAGCCGGACAGGTCCCGGGGCCAACGTCCTGACTTTC. This translates into CASSRTGPGANVLTF.

This clonotype was observed at least ten times. The chain joins TRBV11-2 to TRBJ2-2; D is perhaps TRBD1 (6 bases). From germline, CDR1 is SGHAT and CDR2 FQNNGV. Trimming stripped 5 bases from V and 5 bases from J, with 15 bases between. CDR3 length equals 15 residues. The CDR3 coding sequence is TGTGCCAGCAGCCCCCGTAACAGGGTAACCGGGGAGCTGTTTTTT. Its translation is CASSPRNRVTGELFF.

This clonotype was counted at least ten times. J is TRBJ2-2 and V is TRBV24-1; maybe TRBD2 (5 bases). V lost 0 bases to trimming and J lost 4 bases, with 11 bases between them. Germline V gives CDR1 KGHDR, CDR2 SFDVKD. This CDR3 has 16 residues. The chain's CDR3 is CATSDLVKAGTGELFF. DNA of the CDR3: TGTGCCACCAGTGATTTGGTGAAGGCGGGCACCGGGGAGCTGTTTTTT.

This clonotype was recorded at least ten times. The gene calls are TRBV12-3 or TRBV12-4 and TRBJ1-4; TRBD1 matches 7 bases. V was pared by 4 bases and J by 10 bases, with 9 bases of the junction left unmatched. This CDR3 has 14 residues. CDR3 DNA: TGTGCCAGCAGTTCTGGGACAGAGCCGGGAAAACTGTTTTTT. Encoded protein: CASSSGTEPGKLFF.

This clonotype came up many times. The J gene is TRBJ2-6, the V gene TRBV5-4; D may be TRBD1 (6 bases). Germline V gives CDR1 SGHNT, CDR2 YYREEE (reference sequence). V was trimmed by 0 bases and J by 0 bases, leaving 10 bases between them. The CDR3 has 17 amino acids. The CDR3 protein is CASSLGVRGSGANVLTF. Written as DNA, the CDR3 is TGTGCCAGCAGCTTGGGGGTCAGGGGCTCTGGGGCCAACGTCCTGACTTTC.

This clonotype was seen ten or more times. The rearrangement links TRBV20-1 to TRBJ2-1, with 8 bases identical to TRBD2. V dropped 3 bases and J dropped 2; count of bases not matched to a gene: 12. CDR1 is DFQATT, CDR2 SNEGSKA, per germline (reference sequence). The CDR3 contains 17 residues. The CDR3 protein is CSARWLAGAWTYNEQFF. CDR3 in DNA: TGCAGTGCTAGGTGGCTAGCGGGCGCCTGGACCTACAATGAGCAGTTCTTC.

This clonotype was counted at least ten times. V usage is TRBV27 and J usage is TRBJ2-3; TRBD2 matches 12 bases. CDR3 length: 19 amino acids. Trimming at V came to 4 bases and at J to 1 base, leaving 12 bases not matched to a gene. Germline CDR1 is MNHEY and CDR2 is SMNVEV (reference sequence). CDR3 in DNA: TGTGCCAGCAGTTCCATACTAGCGGGGGGACTGTCGCGCACAGATACGCAGTATTTT. Residues: CASSSILAGGLSRTDTQYF.

This clonotype was recorded many times. The rearrangement joins TRBV4-1 to TRBJ2-1; TRBD2 might be the D (5 bases). V lost 4 bases and J 2 bases, leaving 12 bases between the germline ends. The CDR3 covers 15 residues. Germline CDR1 and CDR2: MGHRA and YSYEKL. The CDR3 spells CASSRLATTYNEQFF. In DNA, the CDR3 is TGCGCCAGCAGCCGGCTAGCCACCACCTACAATGAGCAGTTCTTC.

Ten or more counts support this clonotype. This chain joins TRBV25-1 and TRBJ2-1; 11 bases match TRBD2. This CDR3 is 15 amino acids long. J gave up 7 bases and V 3 bases, and 5 bases lay outside the gene matches. Per the germline V gene, CDR1 is MGHDK and CDR2 is SYGVNS. CDR3 coding DNA: TGTGCCAGCAGTGAGACTAGCGGGAACATTAATGAGCAGTTCTTC. Encoded protein: CASSETSGNINEQFF.

Comments on this clonotype: A read error may be the cause here, since a much bigger clone is one base away. This chain joins TRBV4-1 and TRBJ2-3, with D perhaps TRBD1 (5 bases). The CDR3 is made up of 15 amino acids. The germline CDR1 and CDR2 sequences are MGHRA and YSYEKL. The CDR3 here is CASSHPARGTDTRYF. CDR3 sequence (DNA): TGCGCCAGCAGCCATCCCGCTAGGGGCACAGATACGCGGTATTTT.

Ten or more counts support this clonotype. The chain uses TRBV12-3 or TRBV12-4 and TRBJ2-3; D might be TRBD2 (5 bases). The V gene lost 7 bases and the J gene lost 0 bases, with 11 bases spanning the gap. There are 14 residues in the CDR3. The CDR3: CASIEGFSTDTQYF. DNA of the CDR3: TGTGCCAGCATAGAGGGATTTAGCACAGATACGCAGTATTTT.

About this clonotype: This may stem from a read error, because a much larger clone lies one nucleotide away. The chain combines TRBV7-2 with TRBJ2-1; D unclear. This CDR3 comprises 13 residues. Trimming removed 9 bases at V and 13 bases at J, with 22 bases between. Germline V lookup: CDR1 SGHTA, CDR2 FQGNSA. CDR3: CARSPTIRRPQFF. CDR3 DNA sequence: TGTGCCAGAAGCCCCACCATCAGAAGGCCACAGTTCTTC.

This clonotype was observed many times. The chain combines TRBV6-2 or TRBV6-3 with TRBJ1-1; TRBD1 might be the D (5 bases). The CDR3 loop spans 16 amino acids. Germline lookup yields CDR1 MNHEY and CDR2 SVGEGT. V was trimmed by 5 bases and J by 4 bases, leaving 20 bases between them. The CDR3 region is CASSPMGLTRSTEAFF. CDR3 coding DNA: TGTGCCAGCAGTCCGATGGGACTCACACGCAGCACTGAAGCTTTCTTT.

V and J are TRBV6-2 or TRBV6-3 and TRBJ2-7, with 8 bases matching TRBD2. CDR3 length: 17 amino acids. Per the germline V gene, CDR1 is MNHEY and CDR2 is SVGEGT. V was pared by 4 bases and J by 5 bases, with 16 bases of the junction left unmatched. The CDR3: CASSSLALAGTQDEQYF. CDR3 in DNA: TGTGCCAGCAGTTCCCTCGCCTTAGCGGGAACCCAGGACGAGCAGTACTTC.